This T cell receptor (beta chain) is drawn from a study of cytomegalovirus exposure and HLA in healthy donors. The PCR employed 60 Vbeta primers together with 13 Jbeta primers. Only in-frame clones appear in the TCRdb table, and some are missing; sequencing was by immunoSEQ multiplex PCR. The repertoire holds about 110,000 clones, 75% seen once, with less than 3% in the top ten. Regarding donors, all were healthy bone marrow donors. Comment on this clone: One junction end does not reproduce the germline sequence, and a read error may be involved.

Germline V gene lookup returns CDR1 MNHEY and CDR2 SVGAGI. The CDR3 runs 15 residues. The clonotype originates from a male donor in good health and CMV-seropositive. The V gene is TRBV6-5, the J gene TRBJ2-7; tentatively, D is TRBD2 (5 bases). Sequenced input: PBMCs. CDR3 DNA sequence: TGTGCCAGCACTTACGGCCGGGGTCTGAGTTACGAGCAGTACTTC. It specifies CASTYGRGLSYEQYF.